This is a list of T cell receptor beta chains from one sample in a study of T-cell memory formation after mild COVID-19. MiXCR, run by TCRdb on the 5' RACE reads, gives a single entry per CDR3 protein. The repertoire holds about 560,000 distinct CDR3 sequences, with 15% to 20% as singletons. The material sequenced was PBMCs or a T cell subset sorted from them (not recorded which). The receptors were sampled from an adult woman who had mild COVID-19 (a few samples of this study predate the infection). Cell type and time point are not known. Each CDR3 is given with its conserved first and last residue. Fields, in order: V gene, J gene, clone size, CDR3 protein. Expanded clones get a size class; other rows say once, few or many, or leave the size out.

v_call: TRBV3-1; j_call: TRBJ1-1; clone_size: .; cdr3_aa: CASSPRTLVTGTEAFF
v_call: TRBV21-1; j_call: TRBJ2-1; clone_size: few; cdr3_aa: CASSKSNESSYNEQFF
v_call: TRBV7-2; j_call: TRBJ2-3; clone_size: .; cdr3_aa: CASSAGDRTPDTQYF
v_call: TRBV20-1; j_call: TRBJ1-2; clone_size: .; cdr3_aa: CSAREGTGNYGYTF
v_call: TRBV5-1; j_call: TRBJ1-1; clone_size: .; cdr3_aa: CASWGGTLNTEAFF
v_call: TRBV2; j_call: TRBJ2-3; clone_size: few; cdr3_aa: CASKGLEPTDTQYF
v_call: TRBV12-3/TRBV12-4; j_call: TRBJ1-1; clone_size: few; cdr3_aa: CASSPMTGMRSF
v_call: TRBV10-3; j_call: TRBJ2-3; clone_size: few; cdr3_aa: CAISESRTPSF
v_call: TRBV5-1; j_call: TRBJ2-7; clone_size: .; cdr3_aa: CASKLGSSSYEQYF
v_call: TRBV12-3/TRBV12-4; j_call: TRBJ2-5; clone_size: .; cdr3_aa: CASSSWTSGRTETQYF
v_call: TRBV20-1; j_call: TRBJ2-7; clone_size: .; cdr3_aa: CSAPWDRRFNEQYF
v_call: TRBV7-8; j_call: TRBJ2-7; clone_size: .; cdr3_aa: CASSLGTRRVQYF
v_call: TRBV20-1; j_call: TRBJ2-6; clone_size: few; cdr3_aa: CSARGSGANVLTF
v_call: TRBV6-5; j_call: TRBJ1-1; clone_size: few; cdr3_aa: CASSEGTGGTNTEAFF
v_call: TRBV12-3/TRBV12-4; j_call: TRBJ2-1; clone_size: .; cdr3_aa: CASSQLAGGNVQFF
v_call: TRBV5-8; j_call: TRBJ2-1; clone_size: few; cdr3_aa: CASSLRVLIDNEQFF